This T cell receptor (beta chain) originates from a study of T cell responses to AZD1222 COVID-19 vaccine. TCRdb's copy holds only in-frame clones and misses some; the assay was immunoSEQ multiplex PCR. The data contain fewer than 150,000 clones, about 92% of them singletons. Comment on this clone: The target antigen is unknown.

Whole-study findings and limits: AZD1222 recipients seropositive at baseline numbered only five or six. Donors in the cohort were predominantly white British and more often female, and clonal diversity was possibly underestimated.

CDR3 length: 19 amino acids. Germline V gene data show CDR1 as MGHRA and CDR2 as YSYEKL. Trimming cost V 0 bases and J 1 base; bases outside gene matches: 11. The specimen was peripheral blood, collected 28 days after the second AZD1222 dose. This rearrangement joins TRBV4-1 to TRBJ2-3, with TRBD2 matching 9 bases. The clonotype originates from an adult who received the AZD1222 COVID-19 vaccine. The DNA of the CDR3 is TGCGCCAGCAGCCAAGACTCCTCCTGGGGGACTAGCCGCACAGATACGCAGTATTTT. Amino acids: CASSQDSSWGTSRTDTQYF.